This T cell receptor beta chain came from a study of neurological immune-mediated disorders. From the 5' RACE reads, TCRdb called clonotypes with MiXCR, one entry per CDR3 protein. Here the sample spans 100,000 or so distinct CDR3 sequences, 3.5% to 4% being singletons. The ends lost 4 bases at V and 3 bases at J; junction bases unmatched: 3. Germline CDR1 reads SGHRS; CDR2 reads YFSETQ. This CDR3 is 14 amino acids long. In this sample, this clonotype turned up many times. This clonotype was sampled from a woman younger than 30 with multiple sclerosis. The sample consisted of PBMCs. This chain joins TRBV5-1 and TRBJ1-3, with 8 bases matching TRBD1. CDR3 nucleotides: TGCGCCAGCAGCACTGGGACAGGTGGAAACACCATATATTTT. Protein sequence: CASSTGTGGNTIYF.